This TCR beta chain was retrieved from a study of blood T cell repertoires in COVID-19 (dated by TCRdb to 2018 to 2020). Some background on the complete study: Samples from collaborators originated in the United States, Italy and Spain and spanned both the acute and convalescent phases of COVID-19. The prospective study material was composed of cDNA or gDNA derived from T cells, B-cell-depleted T cells, or PBMCs. Deeply sampled blood TCRbeta repertoires from subjects exposed to, actively infected with, or recovered from COVID-19 were included in the dataset. The samples were drawn from two sources: the first 160 participants of the ongoing ImmuneRACE study, and approximately 1,300 subjects contributed by 6 global collaborators. The repertoires were made available in a free public database intended to serve as a resource for research on the immune response to SARS-CoV-2. Where available, HLA class I and class II types were obtained from metadata supplied by the sample provider rather than from assay-based typing. Sample metadata almost always included a de-identified subject ID, COVID-19 status, age in years and sex. Here is what the overall study found, with its caveats: How much clinical and demographic metadata was included differed by source and by participant, and the metadata was provided uncurated.

Comments on this clone: It has no known antigen specificity. One base away there is no much larger clone; base qualities are not given.

From cysteine to phenylalanine, the CDR3 is 14 amino acids long. Only the CDR3 part of the read is kept: 42 bases, read in frame from the first base. The germline V end is reduced by 3 bases and the J end by 7 bases; junction bases left unmatched: 6. The germline V gene (reference sequence) provides CDR1 MNHEY and CDR2 SMNVEV. TCRbeta CDR3 regions were amplified from genomic DNA by means of the immunoSEQ Assay, a bias-controlled multiplex PCR. Turning to the authors' computational methods: Within the assay, amplification of reference gene primers was used to estimate how many nucleated cells each sample contained. Sequence reads were collapsed and filtered to measure the absolute abundance of every unique TCRbeta CDR3 rearrangement. For each sample, productive Simpson clonality was calculated by taking the square root of Simpson's diversity index across productive rearrangements. The table was pulled from immuneACCESS by TCRdb, which kept in-frame rearrangements only. Such tables lose some clones; where checked, under half of the loss comes from unresolved V genes, and the rest has no known cause. V and J calls and clone size follow that table, whereas D and trimming were derived from the DNA. The sample table shows about 400,000 clones, and 88% are seen once. Jointly, the top ten make up around 0.91% of the sample.

Enrolling through a virtual design, the prospective study's participants ranged in age from roughly 18 to 95 years and lived across 24 United States geographic areas. Cohort assignment in the prospective study relied on participant-reported clinical history from a screening survey and a study questionnaire. In the prospective study, mobile phlebotomists collected whole blood, serum and a nasopharyngeal or oropharyngeal swab from each participant. Prospective study participants could optionally give additional blood draws and questionnaires over a roughly 2-month period. Blood samples from the prospective study were shipped frozen or at room temperature prior to DNA extraction.

The rearranged chain carries TRBV27 and TRBJ1-5, and TRBD1 matches 7 of the central bases. Sample: PBMCs or T cells enriched from blood (not recorded which). The TCR comes from a woman aged 25 to 45 with acute COVID-19. The CDR3 region reads CASSLAGGGQPQHF. The DNA sequence reads TGTGCCAGCAGTTTGGCAGGGGGAGGCCAGCCCCAGCATTTT.